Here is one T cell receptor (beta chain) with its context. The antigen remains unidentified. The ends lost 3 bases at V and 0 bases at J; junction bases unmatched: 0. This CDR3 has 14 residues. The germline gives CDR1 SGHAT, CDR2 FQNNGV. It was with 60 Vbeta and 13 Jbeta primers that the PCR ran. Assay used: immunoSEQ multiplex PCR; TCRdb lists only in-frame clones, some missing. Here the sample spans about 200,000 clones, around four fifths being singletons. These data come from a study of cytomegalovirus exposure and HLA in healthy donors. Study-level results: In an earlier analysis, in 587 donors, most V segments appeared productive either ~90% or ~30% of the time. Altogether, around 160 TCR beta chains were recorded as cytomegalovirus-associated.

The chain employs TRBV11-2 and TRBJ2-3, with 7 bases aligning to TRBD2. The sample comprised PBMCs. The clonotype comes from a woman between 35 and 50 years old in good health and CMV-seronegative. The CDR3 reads CASSFSGSTDTQYF. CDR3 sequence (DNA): TGTGCCAGCAGCTTTAGCGGGAGCACAGATACGCAGTATTTT.